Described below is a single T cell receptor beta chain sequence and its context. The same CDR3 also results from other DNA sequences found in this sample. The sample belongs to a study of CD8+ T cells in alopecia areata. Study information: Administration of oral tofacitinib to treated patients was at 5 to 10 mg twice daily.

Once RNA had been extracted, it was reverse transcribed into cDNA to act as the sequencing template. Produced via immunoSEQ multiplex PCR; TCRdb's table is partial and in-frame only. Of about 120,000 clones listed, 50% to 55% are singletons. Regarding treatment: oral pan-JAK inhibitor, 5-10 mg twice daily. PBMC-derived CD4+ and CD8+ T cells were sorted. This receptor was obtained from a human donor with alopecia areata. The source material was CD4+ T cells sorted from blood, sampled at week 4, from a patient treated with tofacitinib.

The CDR3 nucleotides read TGTGCCACCAGCAGAGGTCAGGGGAGTGAAAAACTGTTTTTT. Translation gives CATSRGQGSEKLFF. V is TRBV15 and J is TRBJ1-4, with a tentative D call TRBD1 (6 bases). Germline V gene lookup returns CDR1 LNHNV and CDR2 YYDKDF (reference sequence). The CDR3 contains 14 residues. Trimming removed 1 base at V and 7 bases at J, with 10 bases between. Supplemented by reference TRBV15 and TRBJ1-4, the full variable domain reads DAMVIQNPRYQVTQFGKPVTLSCSQTLNHNVMYWYQQKSSQAPKLLFHYYDKDFNNEADTPDNFQSRRPNTSFCFLDIRSPGLGDTAMYLCATSRGQGSEKLFFGSGTQLSVL.